Following are 4 T cell receptor beta chains from one sample sequenced in a study of OX40 agonist ivuxolimab in advanced cancers. This table comes from immunoSEQ multiplex PCR, and its TCRdb copy is limited to in-frame clones, with some not included. The data contain some 58,000 clones, approximately 88% of them seen just once; the ten biggest clones take up about 0.66%. Sequenced material: CD4+ or CD8+ T cells sorted from blood, taken in a trial of the OX40 agonist ivuxolimab. The receptors were sampled from an adult with an advanced solid tumor such as melanoma, head and neck, liver or kidney cancer.

The rearrangement uses TRBV7-2 and TRBJ1-5; D is unclear. The V gene lost 5 bases and the J gene lost 13 bases, with 18 bases spanning the gap. The CDR3 runs to 13 residues. Germline-derived CDR1 and CDR2 are SGHTA and FQGNSA. CDR3 bases: TGTGCCAGCAGCGCCACGGGCCTCCGGGGACAGCATTTT. It encodes CASSATGLRGQHF.

J is TRBJ1-6 and V is TRBV5-1, with 7 bases lining up with TRBD1. Trimming at V came to 0 bases and at J to 7 bases, leaving 4 bases not matched to a gene. The germline V gene has CDR1 SGHRS and CDR2 YFSETQ. The CDR3 runs to 15 residues. This CDR3 reads CASSLEGARNSPLHF. CDR3 sequence (DNA): TGCGCCAGCAGCTTGGAGGGGGCACGAAATTCACCCCTCCACTTT. The complete variable domain, with remaining parts taken from reference TRBV5-1 and TRBJ1-6, reads KAGVTQTPRYLIKTRGQQVTLSCSPISGHRSVSWYQQTPGQGLQFLFEYFSETQRNKGNFPGRFSGRQFSNSRSEMNVSTLELGDSALYLCASSLEGARNSPLHFGNGTRLTVT.

Comment on this clone: This CDR3 is also generated by other DNA sequences in the sample. The rearrangement links TRBV2 to TRBJ1-5, with TRBD1 matching over 7 bases. Germline CDR1 SNHLY, CDR2 FYNNEI. Trimming at V came to 5 bases and at J to 4 bases, leaving 2 bases not matched to a gene. The CDR3 has 13 amino acids. The CDR3: CASSRDSNQPQHF. The CDR3 DNA is TGTGCCAGCAGTAGGGACAGTAATCAGCCCCAGCATTTT. Looking up the rest from reference TRBV2 and TRBJ1-5 gives the full variable domain: EPEVTQTPSHQVTQMGQEVILRCVPISNHLYFYWYRQILGQKVEFLVSFYNNEISEKSEIFDDQFSVERPDGSNFTLKIRSTKLEDSAMYFCASSRDSNQPQHFGDGTRLSIL.

This clone was found once. V is TRBV6-6 and J is TRBJ2-1; TRBD2 matches 10 bases. The V and J ends lost 1 base and 8 bases, in that order; junction bases with no gene match: 8. This CDR3 has 16 residues. CDR1 is MNHNY, CDR2 SVGAGI, per germline (reference sequence). The chain's CDR3 is CASSYLVASGSDEQFF. The CDR3 DNA sequence: TGTGCCAGCAGTTACTTAGTTGCTAGCGGGAGTGATGAGCAGTTCTTC.